This T cell receptor (beta chain) was found in a study of T-cell memory formation after mild COVID-19. In TCRdb, the 5' RACE reads were re-called with MiXCR into one record per CDR3 protein. Among 470,000 or so distinct CDR3 sequences listed, over 15% were seen once. Deletions cut 5 bases from V and 0 bases from J, with 5 bases between. The CDR3 spans 12 residues. CDR1 and CDR2 (germline): GTSNPN, SVGIG (reference sequence). The TCR was taken from a man between 18 and 35 years old who had mild COVID-19 (a few samples of this study predate the infection). Cell type and time point are not known. V is TRBV30 and J is TRBJ2-1; D gene unclear. Sequenced: PBMCs or a T cell subset sorted from them (not recorded which). CDR3: CAWSSSYNEQFF. The CDR3 bases are TGTGCCTGGTCGAGCTCCTACAATGAGCAGTTCTTC. Supplemented by reference TRBV30 and TRBJ2-1, the full variable domain reads SQTIHQWPATLVQPVGSPLSLECTVEGTSNPNLYWYRQAAGRGLQLLFYSVGIGQISSEVPQNLSASRPQDRQFILSSKKLLLSDSGFYLCAWSSSYNEQFFGPGTRLTVL.